Each of the 7 T cell receptor beta chains below was sequenced from the same sample in a study of T cell responses to AZD1222 COVID-19 vaccine. Only in-frame clones appear in the TCRdb table, and some are missing; sequencing was by immunoSEQ multiplex PCR. This sample has over 150,000 clones, with 80% to 95% found just once. The sequences come from peripheral blood, collected 28 days after the second AZD1222 dose. The receptors come from an adult who received the AZD1222 COVID-19 vaccine.

The J gene is TRBJ1-6, the V gene TRBV5-4; the match to TRBD1 covers 7 bases. V shed 0 bases and J 8 bases; nucleotides not matched to a gene: 5. The CDR3 is 15 residues long. Germline V gene data show CDR1 as SGHNT and CDR2 as YYREEE (reference sequence). The CDR3 DNA sequence: TGTGCCAGCAGCTTGGGCAGGGGGGAGTATTCACCCCTCCACTTT. It yields the protein CASSLGRGEYSPLHF.

This rearrangement joins TRBV14 to TRBJ1-3, with TRBD1 as a possible D gene (6 bases). Trimming removed 2 bases from V and 4 bases from J, with 15 bases in between. The CDR3 totals 16 residues. The germline V gene has CDR1 SGHDN and CDR2 FVKESK. CDR3 in DNA: TGTGCCAGCAGCCAACCCGGACAGCTTAGGGGAAACACCATATATTTT. This sequence encodes CASSQPGQLRGNTIYF.

V and J are TRBV12-3 or TRBV12-4 and TRBJ1-1; D is undetermined. The CDR3 spans 13 residues. V lost 5 bases and J lost 1, with 8 bases in between. As DNA, the CDR3 is TGTGCCAGCAGTCTAACTGGGAACACTGAAGCTTTCTTT. Its translation: CASSLTGNTEAFF.

The genes are TRBV3-1 (or the pseudogene TRBV3-2) and TRBJ1-4; D may be TRBD1 (5 bases). The V gene lost 2 bases and the J gene lost 6 bases, with 13 bases spanning the gap. The CDR3 is 15 residues long. CDR1 and CDR2 from the germline V gene are LGHDT and YNNKEL (reference sequence). Here the CDR3 reads CASSQRDSWDEKLFF. In DNA form, the CDR3 reads TGTGCCAGCAGCCAACGGGACTCCTGGGATGAAAAACTGTTTTTT.

V usage is TRBV9 and J usage is TRBJ1-3; no clear D. CDR3 size: 12 residues. CDR1 and CDR2 (germline): SGDLS, YYNGEE. Trimming left V 6 bases short and J 0 bases short, with 4 bases between. CDR3 loop: CASTNSGNTIYF. CDR3 coding DNA: TGTGCCAGCACCAACTCTGGAAACACCATATATTTT. The variable domain in full, with the rest retrieved from reference TRBV9 and TRBJ1-3, is DSGVTQTPKHLITATGQRVTLRCSPRSGDLSVYWYQQSLDQGLQFLIQYYNGEERAKGNILERFSAQQFPDLHSELNLSSLELGDSALYFCASTNSGNTIYFGEGSWLTVV.

The CDR3 sequence is CASSDGGANTEAFF. The CDR3, as DNA: TGTGCCAGCAGTGATGGGGGGGCGAACACTGAAGCTTTCTTT. The chain couples TRBV6-1 to TRBJ1-1; perhaps TRBD1 as D (6 bases). Germline V gives CDR1 MNHNS, CDR2 SASEGT. The CDR3 totals 14 residues. The V and J ends lost 3 bases and 1 base respectively, with 9 bases between them.

The genes are TRBV19 and TRBJ2-1, with D perhaps TRBD1 (6 bases). V lost 1 base, J lost 0 bases, and 16 bases lay in between. CDR3 length: 18 residues. Germline-derived CDR1 and CDR2 are LNHDA and SQIVND (reference sequence). The DNA of the CDR3 is TGTGCCAGTAGTATAGTGCCCAACAGGGCCAGCTCCTACAATGAGCAGTTCTTC. Its translation is CASSIVPNRASSYNEQFF.